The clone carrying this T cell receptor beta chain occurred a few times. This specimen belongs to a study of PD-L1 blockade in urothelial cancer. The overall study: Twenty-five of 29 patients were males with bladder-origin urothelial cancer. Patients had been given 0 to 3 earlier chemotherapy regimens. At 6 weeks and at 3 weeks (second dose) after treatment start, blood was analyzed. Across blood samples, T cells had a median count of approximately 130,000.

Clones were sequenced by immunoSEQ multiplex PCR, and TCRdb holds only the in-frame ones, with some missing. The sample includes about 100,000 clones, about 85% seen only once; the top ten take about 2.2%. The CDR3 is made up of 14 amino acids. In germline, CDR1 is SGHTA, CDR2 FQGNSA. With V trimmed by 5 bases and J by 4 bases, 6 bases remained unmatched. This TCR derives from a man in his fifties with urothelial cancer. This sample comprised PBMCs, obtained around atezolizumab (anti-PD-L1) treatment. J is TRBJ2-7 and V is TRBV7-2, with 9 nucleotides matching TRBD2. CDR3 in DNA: TGTGCCAGCAGCCATAGCGGGAGACTGTACGAGCAGTACTTC. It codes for CASSHSGRLYEQYF.